Sequencing of this T cell receptor (beta chain) was carried out in a study of shared clonotypes between healthy human individuals. A remark on this clone: The antigen remains unidentified.

It was some 84 million PBMCs that unsorted samples used for genomic DNA. The CDR3 contains 17 residues. With 7 bases clipped from V and 9 bases from J, the junction kept 13 bases outside the gene matches. Germline assignment: CDR1 MDHEN and CDR2 SYDVKM. Study-level results: Clonotype sharing levels among donors were expected to vary with sequencing depth.

It was across several immunoSEQ plates that each subset's genomic DNA was evenly split. This table comes from immunoSEQ multiplex PCR, and its TCRdb copy is limited to in-frame clones, with some not included. The sample contains a few hundred thousand clones, around 78% of which appear only once. The clonotype comes from a woman aged 40 to 50 in good health. Some clones in this sample may be carry-over from other donors' samples. The source material was PBMCs. The chain carries TRBV28 and TRBJ2-1, with 15 bases lining up with TRBD2. The CDR3 DNA reads as TGTGCCAGCACAACACAGGGACTAGCGGGAGGTCGGGGTGAGCAGTTCTTC. Encoded protein: CASTTQGLAGGRGEQFF.